One sample yielded the 2 T cell receptor beta chains listed below, sequenced in a study of monozygotic twins with cystic fibrosis. The table came from immunoSEQ multiplex PCR; TCRdb's copy has only in-frame clones and leaves some out. This table holds approximately 20,000 clones, over 95% found once. The sequenced sample was blood. These receptors originate from a girl aged 5 to 17 with cystic fibrosis.

This sequence joins TRBV29-1 and TRBJ1-1; TRBD1 aligns across 9 bases. CDR3 length: 20 residues. V was pared by 2 bases and J by 6 bases, with 25 bases of the junction left unmatched. Germline CDR1 SQVTM, CDR2 ANQGSEA. The chain's CDR3 is CSVENPDGTGKIRMQAEAFF. CDR3 in DNA: TGCAGCGTTGAAAATCCTGACGGGACAGGGAAAATTAGAATGCAGGCTGAAGCTTTCTTT.

The chain's CDR3 is CASSWAGVNNEQFF. CDR3 DNA sequence: TGTGCCAGCAGTTGGGCGGGCGTCAACAATGAGCAGTTCTTC. The rearrangement joins TRBV27 to TRBJ2-1, with a tentative D call TRBD2 (5 bases). Germline values: CDR1 MNHEY, CDR2 SMNVEV (reference sequence). The CDR3 length is 14 residues. The ends were cut back, 4 bases at V and 5 bases at J, with 12 bases in the middle.